The rows below give T cell receptor beta chains drawn from one sample of a study of radiotherapy plus CTLA-4 blockade in lung cancer. The assay was immunoSEQ multiplex PCR, and TCRdb's table has in-frame clones only and misses some. The sample holds about 19,000 clones, 86% seen once. Sequencing used peripheral blood, obtained from a patient treated with radiotherapy plus ipilimumab. The receptors originated from a human donor with non-small cell lung cancer whose response to radiotherapy plus ipilimumab could not be evaluated. CDR3s include the opening cysteine and the closing phenylalanine or tryptophan. D genes are given only for firm matches. Size tells how often a clone was seen (once, few, many) or the class of an expanded clone, and some rows leave it out.

CDR3 protein: CSVGDRDTEAFF
CDR3 DNA: TGCAGCGTTGGGGACAGGGACACTGAAGCTTTCTTT
V gene: TRBV29-1
D gene: TRBD1
J gene: TRBJ1-1
clone size: .

CDR3 protein: CASSPTLYGRYGYTF
CDR3 DNA: TGTGCCAGCAGTCCTACATTATACGGGAGATATGGCTACACCTTC
V gene: TRBV28
D gene: .
J gene: TRBJ1-2
clone size: .

CDR3 protein: CASSGRITGELFF
CDR3 DNA: TGTGCCAGCAGTGGTAGAATCACCGGGGAGCTGTTTTTT
V gene: TRBV2
D gene: .
J gene: TRBJ2-2
clone size: .

CDR3 protein: CASSYGVGGRLTEAFF
CDR3 DNA: TGTGCCAGCAGTTACGGGGTCGGGGGGCGCCTTACTGAAGCTTTCTTT
V gene: TRBV6-5
D gene: .
J gene: TRBJ1-1
clone size: .

CDR3 protein: CASRAGVQNEQFF
CDR3 DNA: TGTGCCAGCAGGGCGGGAGTACAGAATGAGCAGTTCTTC
V gene: TRBV7-9
D gene: TRBD2
J gene: TRBJ2-1
clone size: .

CDR3 protein: CASSLTLAGWGTDTQYF
CDR3 DNA: TGCGCCAGCAGCTTAACACTAGCGGGGTGGGGCACAGATACGCAGTATTTT
V gene: TRBV5-1
D gene: TRBD2
J gene: TRBJ2-3
clone size: .

CDR3 protein: CASSRAGGIYEQYF
CDR3 DNA: TGTGCCAGCAGCCGAGCGGGAGGTATTTACGAGCAGTACTTC
V gene: TRBV11-2
D gene: TRBD2
J gene: TRBJ2-7
clone size: .

CDR3 protein: CASSQARDTRGSPLHF
CDR3 DNA: TGTGCCAGTAGCCAAGCAAGAGACACCAGGGGTTCACCCCTCCACTTT
V gene: TRBV19
D gene: .
J gene: TRBJ1-6
clone size: few

CDR3 protein: CASSPPGADTDTQYF
CDR3 DNA: TGTGCCAGCAGCCCCCCAGGAGCGGACACAGATACGCAGTATTTT
V gene: TRBV11-3
D gene: .
J gene: TRBJ2-3
clone size: .

CDR3 protein: CASSRGTGSRYSPLHF
CDR3 DNA: TGTGCCAGCAGCCGAGGGACAGGGTCGAGGTATTCACCCCTCCACTTT
V gene: TRBV7-9
D gene: TRBD1
J gene: TRBJ1-6
clone size: .

CDR3 protein: CASSLTVAGGGTDTQYF
CDR3 DNA: TGTGCCAGCAGCTTAACGGTGGCGGGAGGGGGGACAGATACGCAGTATTTT
V gene: TRBV7-3
D gene: TRBD2
J gene: TRBJ2-3
clone size: .

CDR3 protein: CSVGGHLAGVRGNEQFF
CDR3 DNA: TGCAGCGTTGGGGGGCATCTAGCGGGAGTTCGGGGGAATGAGCAGTTCTTC
V gene: TRBV29-1
D gene: TRBD2
J gene: TRBJ2-1
clone size: .

CDR3 protein: CASRDRGADTQYF
CDR3 DNA: TGTGCCAGCCGGGACAGGGGAGCAGATACGCAGTATTTT
V gene: TRBV2
D gene: TRBD1
J gene: TRBJ2-3
clone size: few

CDR3 protein: CASRMTGPGNTIYF
CDR3 DNA: TGTGCCAGCAGAATGACAGGGCCTGGAAACACCATATATTTT
V gene: TRBV6-5
D gene: TRBD1
J gene: TRBJ1-3
clone size: .

CDR3 protein: CASSFSERGNTIYF
CDR3 DNA: TGTGCCAGCAGCTTCTCAGAACGTGGAAACACCATATATTTT
V gene: TRBV7-9
D gene: .
J gene: TRBJ1-3
clone size: .

CDR3 protein: CASSQDSSRAGYEQYF
CDR3 DNA: TGTGCCAGCAGCCAAGATTCCAGTCGGGCGGGCTACGAGCAGTACTTC
V gene: TRBV4-2
D gene: .
J gene: TRBJ2-7
clone size: .

CDR3 protein: CASSVYGRGQETQYF
CDR3 DNA: TGTGCCAGCAGCGTATACGGGAGGGGCCAAGAGACCCAGTACTTC
V gene: TRBV9
D gene: TRBD2
J gene: TRBJ2-5
clone size: .